The 16 T cell receptor beta chains given below trace back to one sample, sequenced in a study of blood T cell repertoires in COVID-19. Clones were read by immunoSEQ multiplex PCR, and TCRdb kept only the in-frame ones, dropping some. This table has fewer than 300,000 clones, 84% appearing once. Source material: peripheral blood. Receptors originate from a human donor in a cohort sampled during active COVID-19.

The rearrangement uses TRBV29-1 and TRBJ1-2, with a possible D match to TRBD1 (5 bases). This CDR3 contains 12 residues. V shed 4 bases and J shed 7 bases, with 13 bases lying between them. The germline CDR1 and CDR2 sequences are SQVTM and ANQGSEA. CDR3 DNA sequence: TGCAGCGTTGGTGGCAGGGTCGGTGGCTACACCTTC. Protein sequence: CSVGGRVGGYTF.

The chain employs TRBV18 and TRBJ1-2; 8 bases agree with TRBD1. The CDR3 covers 16 residues. Germline V gives CDR1 KGHSH, CDR2 LQKENI. V was clipped by 5 bases and J by 0 bases; unmatched bases: 8. CDR3: CASSWDRPPSNYGYTF. CDR3 DNA sequence: TGTGCCAGCTCATGGGACAGGCCACCCTCTAACTATGGCTACACCTTC.

The rearrangement links TRBV15 to TRBJ2-3, with 10 bases that match TRBD2. Losses at the gene ends were 1 base for V and 4 bases for J; bases not matched to a gene: 8. This CDR3 region has 17 residues. Germline CDR1 LNHNV, CDR2 YYDKDF (reference sequence). CDR3 sequence: CATSRATLAGKSDTQYF. The CDR3 coding sequence is TGTGCCACCAGCAGAGCCACACTAGCGGGAAAGTCAGATACGCAGTATTTT. Supplemented by reference TRBV15 and TRBJ2-3, the full variable domain reads DAMVIQNPRYQVTQFGKPVTLSCSQTLNHNVMYWYQQKSSQAPKLLFHYYDKDFNNEADTPDNFQSRRPNTSFCFLDIRSPGLGDTAMYLCATSRATLAGKSDTQYFGPGTRLTVL.

The rearrangement uses TRBV19 and TRBJ1-1, with D unclear. V was shortened by 4 bases and J by 11 bases, with 11 bases between the two germline ends. This CDR3 is built from 11 residues. CDR1 is LNHDA, CDR2 SQIVND, per germline (reference sequence). The CDR3 nucleotides read TGTGCCAGTAGTAATCGGGGAGACGCTTTCTTT. Its protein product is CASSNRGDAFF.

The V gene is TRBV9, the J gene TRBJ1-5; D might be TRBD1 (5 bases). The CDR3 contains 16 residues. The V end lost 4 bases, the J end lost 1 base, and 15 bases lay between the germline ends. Germline values: CDR1 SGDLS, CDR2 YYNGEE. In nucleotides, the CDR3 is TGTGCCAGCAGCTCCGGCCTCCGGGGGAGCAATCAGCCCCAGCATTTT. Translating it yields CASSSGLRGSNQPQHF. Together with reference TRBV9 and TRBJ1-5, the CDR3 gives the full variable domain: DSGVTQTPKHLITATGQRVTLRCSPRSGDLSVYWYQQSLDQGLQFLIQYYNGEERAKGNILERFSAQQFPDLHSELNLSSLELGDSALYFCASSSGLRGSNQPQHFGDGTRLSIL.

The chain recombines TRBV5-4 with TRBJ1-1; maybe TRBD1 (5 bases). Germline V gene data show CDR1 as SGHNT and CDR2 as YYREEE (reference sequence). The length of the CDR3 is 15 residues. Trimming removed 10 bases at V and 3 bases at J, with 22 bases between. The CDR3 nucleotides are TGTGCCCACACTCGACCGACAGCCAGGGACACTGAAGCTTTCTTT. Protein sequence: CAHTRPTARDTEAFF.

The gene calls are TRBV6-5 and TRBJ2-7; D perhaps matches TRBD1 (5 bases). V lost 7 bases to trimming and J lost 2 bases, with 12 bases between them. The CDR3 is 13 amino acids. The V gene's germline CDR1 is MNHEY and CDR2 SVGAGI. CDR3 nucleotides: TGTGCCAGCACCGAGAGACAGACCTACGAGCAGTACTTC. Protein sequence: CASTERQTYEQYF.

This clone has a single count. The rearrangement links TRBV27 to TRBJ1-2; 9 bases are a match to TRBD1. CDR3 length equals 14 residues. The V gene's germline CDR1 is MNHEY and CDR2 SMNVEV (reference sequence). With 4 bases clipped from V and 3 bases from J, the junction kept 3 bases outside the gene matches. CDR3 region: CASSSTGGDYGYTF. CDR3 DNA: TGTGCCAGCAGTTCCACAGGGGGCGACTATGGCTACACCTTC.

V usage is TRBV5-1 and J usage is TRBJ1-4; 7 bases align to TRBD1. The CDR3 runs 16 residues. The trim removed 4 bases at V and 2 bases at J, leaving 8 bases unmatched. Germline values: CDR1 SGHRS, CDR2 YFSETQ. Here the CDR3 DNA reads TGCGCCAGCAGCCGGTCACCGGGACAGACTAATGAAAAACTGTTTTTT. As protein: CASSRSPGQTNEKLFF.

The chain uses TRBV7-2 and TRBJ1-1; unclear D gene. This CDR3 has 13 residues. Trimming left V 0 bases short and J 6 bases short, with 8 bases between. CDR1 is SGHTA and CDR2 is FQGNSA in the germline V gene. CDR3 region: CASSLAGRSEAFF. The CDR3 DNA reads TGTGCCAGCAGCTTAGCGGGGAGATCTGAAGCTTTCTTT.

This rearrangement joins TRBV28 to TRBJ1-6; the D is unclear. In germline, CDR1 is MDHEN, CDR2 SYDVKM. This CDR3 is 11 amino acids long. Trimming cost V 10 bases and J 8 bases, with 9 bases left between them. The CDR3 loop reads CATKSDSPLHF. CDR3 sequence (DNA): TGTGCCACTAAGTCGGATTCACCCCTCCACTTT.

The gene calls are TRBV19 and TRBJ2-2; TRBD2 matches at 11 bases. Looked up from germline, CDR1 is LNHDA and CDR2 is SQIVND (reference sequence). Trimming removed 7 bases from V and 0 bases from J; junction bases left unmatched: 7. This CDR3 is built from 17 residues. CDR3 in amino acids: CASIRLAGGANTGELFF. In nucleotides, the CDR3 is TGTGCCAGTATCCGCCTAGCGGGAGGCGCGAACACCGGGGAGCTGTTTTTT.

V gene TRBV9 combines with J gene TRBJ2-3, with TRBD2 as a possible D gene (5 bases). Trimming stripped 0 bases from V and 2 bases from J, with 10 bases between. The CDR3 spans 15 residues. Germline loops: CDR1 SGDLS, CDR2 YYNGEE. CDR3 residues: CASSVEAGFTDTQYF. The DNA for the CDR3 is TGTGCCAGCAGCGTAGAGGCGGGTTTCACAGATACGCAGTATTTT.

This clone showed up just once. The V and J genes are TRBV11-2 and TRBJ1-3; no definite D call. CDR1 and CDR2 from the germline V gene are SGHAT and FQNNGV. CDR3 size: 15 residues. V lost 0 bases and J lost 4, with 10 bases in between. In DNA, the CDR3 is TGTGCCAGCAGCTTAGACCCGAGGAACGGAAACACCATATATTTT. It codes for CASSLDPRNGNTIYF.

The J gene is TRBJ2-5, the V gene TRBV3-1 (or the pseudogene TRBV3-2), with TRBD2 matching 13 bases. CDR1 LGHDT and CDR2 YNNKEL come from the germline V gene (reference sequence). With 4 bases clipped from V and 5 bases from J, the junction kept 4 bases outside the gene matches. This CDR3 spans 15 amino acids. The CDR3 DNA follows: TGTGCCAGCAGCCTGCGGACTAGCGGGAGTGAGACCCAGTACTTC. Protein product: CASSLRTSGSETQYF.

The V and J genes are TRBV6-5 and TRBJ2-1; tentative D call: TRBD1 (5 bases). V dropped 4 bases and J dropped 0 bases, with 10 bases sitting between them. Germline V gene data show CDR1 as MNHEY and CDR2 as SVGAGI. The CDR3 spans 15 residues. CDR3 region: CASSSVGPSYNEQFF. The CDR3 DNA sequence: TGTGCCAGCAGTTCCGTGGGGCCCTCCTACAATGAGCAGTTCTTC.